The TCR beta chain under discussion was sequenced for a study of OX40 agonist ivuxolimab in advanced cancers. Whole-study context: Across the patients, intravenous ivuxolimab was delivered every 2 weeks at 0.01 to 10 mg/kg.

Study-level findings and limits: In the 0.1 to 3.0 mg/kg range, CD4+ and CD8+ blood T cells had expanded clonally by week 6.

Turning to this clone: What it recognizes is unknown.

Profiling relied on immunoSEQ multiplex PCR, and the TCRdb table lists in-frame clones only, not all of them. There are some 19,000 clones in the sample; more than 70% occur only once, and roughly 15% lies in the top ten. The CDR3 totals 13 residues. Trimming removed 4 bases at V and 11 bases at J, with 14 bases between. Germline CDR1 and CDR2: LNHDA and SQIVND (reference sequence). This rearrangement joins TRBV19 to TRBJ2-2; TRBD1 might be the D (5 bases). The sequencing used CD4+ or CD8+ T cells sorted from blood, collected in a trial of the OX40 agonist ivuxolimab. This receptor was obtained from an adult with an advanced solid tumor such as melanoma, head and neck, liver or kidney cancer. The CDR3 DNA is TGTGCCAGTAGTACATCTCAAGGGGAAGAGCTGTTTTTT. As protein: CASSTSQGEELFF.